This TCR beta chain derives from a study of T cells after posttransplantation cyclophosphamide. The study, taken as a whole, reports: TRB overlap between skin or GI tissue T cells and blood was limited.

Germline V gives CDR1 MDHEN, CDR2 SYDVKM. This CDR3 is built from 14 residues. Clones were read by immunoSEQ multiplex PCR, and TCRdb kept only the in-frame ones, dropping some. The table has some 9,200 clones, roughly nine tenths seen once; the top ten hold 1.5% to 2%. In this sample, this clone turned up a few times. Its target is not known. The junction departs from germline at one end; a sequencing error may be responsible. The sample holds other DNA sequences that translate to the same CDR3. The source is a woman aged 60 to 75 in good health, CMV-negative, and a related stem cell transplant donor. The sequencing input was memory CD4+ T cells sorted from PBMCs. The gene calls are TRBV28 and TRBJ1-6; D gene unclear. DNA of the CDR3: TGTGCCAGCAGTTCCCCCGACACCTATTCCCCCCTCCACTTT. This codes for CASSSPDTYSPLHF. The full variable domain, with the rest looked up from reference TRBV28 and TRBJ1-6, is DVKVTQSSRYLVKRTGEKVFLECVQDMDHENMFWYRQDPGLGLRLIYFSYDVKMKEKGDIPEGYSVSREKKERFSLILESASTNQTSMYLCASSSPDTYSPLHFGNGTRLTVT.